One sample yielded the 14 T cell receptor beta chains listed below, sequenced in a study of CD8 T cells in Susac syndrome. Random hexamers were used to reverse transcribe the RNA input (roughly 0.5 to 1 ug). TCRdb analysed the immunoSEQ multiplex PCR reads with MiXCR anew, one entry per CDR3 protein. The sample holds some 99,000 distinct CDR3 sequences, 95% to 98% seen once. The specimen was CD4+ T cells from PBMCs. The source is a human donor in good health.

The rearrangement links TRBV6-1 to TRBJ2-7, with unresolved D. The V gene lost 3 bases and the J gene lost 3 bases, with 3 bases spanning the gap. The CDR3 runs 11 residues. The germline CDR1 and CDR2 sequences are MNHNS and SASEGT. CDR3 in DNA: TGTGCCAGCAGTGACCTCTACGAGCAGTACTTC. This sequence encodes CASSDLYEQYF.

CDR3 residues: CASSHPTDSTGELFF. Here the CDR3 DNA reads TGCGCCAGCAGTCACCCGACAGACTCCACCGGGGAGCTGTTTTTT. The J gene is TRBJ2-2, the V gene TRBV23-1, with a weak D call TRBD1 (5 bases). TRBV23-1 is treated as an ORF (open reading frame) with a function not yet certain. This CDR3 spans 15 amino acids. The V end lost 3 bases, the J end lost 4 bases, and 12 bases lay between the germline ends.

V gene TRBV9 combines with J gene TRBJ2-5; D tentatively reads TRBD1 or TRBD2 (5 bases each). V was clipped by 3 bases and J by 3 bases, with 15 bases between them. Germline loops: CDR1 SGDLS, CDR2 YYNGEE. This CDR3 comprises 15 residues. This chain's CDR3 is CASSEGPGPEETQYF. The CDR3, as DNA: TGTGCCAGCAGCGAGGGCCCGGGACCAGAAGAGACCCAGTACTTC.

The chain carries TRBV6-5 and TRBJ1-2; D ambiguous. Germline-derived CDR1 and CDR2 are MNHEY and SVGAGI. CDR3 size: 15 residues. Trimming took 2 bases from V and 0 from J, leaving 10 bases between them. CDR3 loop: CASSYEGATNYGYTF. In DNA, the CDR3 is TGTGCCAGCAGTTACGAGGGCGCGACTAACTATGGCTACACCTTC.

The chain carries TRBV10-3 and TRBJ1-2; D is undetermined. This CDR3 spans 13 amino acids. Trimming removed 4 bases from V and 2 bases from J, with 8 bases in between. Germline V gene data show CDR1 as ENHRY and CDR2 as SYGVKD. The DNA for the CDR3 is TGTGCCATCAGTGTACAGATGAACTATGGCTACACCTTC. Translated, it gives CAISVQMNYGYTF.

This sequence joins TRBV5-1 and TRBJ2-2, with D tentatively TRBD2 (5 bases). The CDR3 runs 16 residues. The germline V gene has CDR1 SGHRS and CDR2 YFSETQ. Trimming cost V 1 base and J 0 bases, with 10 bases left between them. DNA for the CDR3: TGCGCCAGCAGCTTGAACGGAGGCTCGAACACCGGGGAGCTGTTTTTT. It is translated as CASSLNGGSNTGELFF.

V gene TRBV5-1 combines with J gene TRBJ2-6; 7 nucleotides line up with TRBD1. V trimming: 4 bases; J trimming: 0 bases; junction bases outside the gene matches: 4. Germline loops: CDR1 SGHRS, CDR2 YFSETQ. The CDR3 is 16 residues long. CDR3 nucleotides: TGCGCCAGCAGCGGGGGACAGAGCTCTGGGGCCAACGTCCTGACTTTC. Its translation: CASSGGQSSGANVLTF.

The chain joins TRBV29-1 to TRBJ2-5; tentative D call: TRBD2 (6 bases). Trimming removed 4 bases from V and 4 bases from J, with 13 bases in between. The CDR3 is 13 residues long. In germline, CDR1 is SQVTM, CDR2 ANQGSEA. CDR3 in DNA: TGCAGCGTTGCGAACGGGAGCGGAGAGACCCAGTACTTC. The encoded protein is CSVANGSGETQYF. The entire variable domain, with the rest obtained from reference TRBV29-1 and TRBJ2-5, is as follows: SAVISQKPSRDICQRGTSLTIQCQVDSQVTMMFWYRQQPGQSLTLIATANQGSEATYESGFVIDKFPISRPNLTFSTLTVSNMSPEDSSIYLCSVANGSGETQYFGPGTRLLVL.

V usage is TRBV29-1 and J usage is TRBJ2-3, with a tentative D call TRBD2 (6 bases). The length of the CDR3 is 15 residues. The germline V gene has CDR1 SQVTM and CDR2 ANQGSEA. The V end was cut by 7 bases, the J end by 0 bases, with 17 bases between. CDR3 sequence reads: CSGVYRLGSTDTQYF. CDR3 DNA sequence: TGCAGCGGTGTGTATCGACTAGGCAGCACAGATACGCAGTATTTT.

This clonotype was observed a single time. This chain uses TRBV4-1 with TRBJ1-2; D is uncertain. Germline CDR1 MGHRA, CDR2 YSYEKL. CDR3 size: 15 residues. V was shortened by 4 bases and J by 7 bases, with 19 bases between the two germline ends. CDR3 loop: CASSRRRAELSGYTF. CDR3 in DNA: TGCGCCAGCAGCCGACGACGGGCGGAATTGAGTGGCTACACCTTC.

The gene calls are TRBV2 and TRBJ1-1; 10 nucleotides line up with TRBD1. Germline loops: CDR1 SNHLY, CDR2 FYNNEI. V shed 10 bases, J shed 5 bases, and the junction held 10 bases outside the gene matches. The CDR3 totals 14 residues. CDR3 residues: CATRPGQGRTEAFF. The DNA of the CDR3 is TGTGCCACCCGACCGGGACAGGGGCGAACTGAAGCTTTCTTT.

The CDR3 DNA is TGTGCCAGCAGTCGGACTAGCGGGATCCAATACGAGCAGTACTTC. Translating it yields CASSRTSGIQYEQYF. J is TRBJ2-7 and V is TRBV6-2 or TRBV6-3; 12 bases match TRBD2. The V and J ends lost 5 bases and 4 bases, in that order; junction bases with no gene match: 6. Per the germline V gene, CDR1 is MNHEY and CDR2 is SVGEGT. CDR3 length: 15 amino acids.

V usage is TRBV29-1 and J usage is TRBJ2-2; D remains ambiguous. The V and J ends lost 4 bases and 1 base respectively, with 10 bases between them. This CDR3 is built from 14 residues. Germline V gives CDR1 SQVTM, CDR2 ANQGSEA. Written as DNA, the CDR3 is TGCAGCGTTGTAATCCGTCTGAACACCGGGGAGCTGTTTTTT. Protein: CSVVIRLNTGELFF.

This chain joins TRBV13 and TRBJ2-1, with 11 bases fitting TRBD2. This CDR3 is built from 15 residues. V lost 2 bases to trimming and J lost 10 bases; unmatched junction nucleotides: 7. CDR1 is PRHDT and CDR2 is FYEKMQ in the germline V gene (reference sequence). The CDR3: CASSLILAGVGEQFF. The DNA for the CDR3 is TGTGCCAGCAGCTTAATACTAGCGGGAGTGGGGGAGCAGTTCTTC.